Shown below are 5 T cell receptor beta chains from a single sample sequenced in a study of CD8 T cells in Susac syndrome. It was with random hexamers that about 0.45 to 1 ug RNA was reverse transcribed. TCRdb analysed the immunoSEQ multiplex PCR reads with MiXCR anew, one entry per CDR3 protein. The sample yields around 170,000 distinct CDR3 sequences, 85% to 95% seen once. The sample comprised CD4+ T cells from PBMCs. These receptors were taken from a human donor with Susac syndrome.

The chain employs TRBV6-5 and TRBJ1-3; unclear D gene. The V gene lost 4 bases and the J gene lost 0 bases, with 16 bases spanning the gap. The CDR3 length is 17 residues. Germline V gene sequence: CDR1 MNHEY, CDR2 SVGAGI. The DNA for the CDR3 is TGTGCCAGCAGTTCCCGCTCGGGCGGCTCCTCTGGAAACACCATATATTTT. The encoded protein is CASSSRSGGSSGNTIYF.

The gene calls are TRBV6-1 and TRBJ2-3; 11 nucleotides align to TRBD1. CDR1 is MNHNS and CDR2 is SASEGT in the germline V gene. The CDR3 loop spans 16 amino acids. With 5 bases clipped from V and 1 base from J, the junction kept 5 bases outside the gene matches. CDR3 nucleotides: TGTGCCAGCAGTACCCGGACAGGGGGCGGCACAGATACGCAGTATTTT. Protein product: CASSTRTGGGTDTQYF.

The J gene is TRBJ2-3, the V gene TRBV7-3, with a tentative D call TRBD1 (5 bases). The CDR3 loop spans 14 amino acids. Germline assignment: CDR1 SGHTA and CDR2 FQGTGA. With 5 bases removed from V and 2 bases from J, the gap between germline ends came to 11 bases. The CDR3 protein is CASSVQGATDTQYF. The CDR3 DNA follows: TGTGCCAGCAGCGTTCAAGGGGCCACAGATACGCAGTATTTT.

V usage is TRBV18 and J usage is TRBJ2-1; 7 positions agree with TRBD1. This CDR3 spans 15 amino acids. Germline loops: CDR1 KGHSH, CDR2 LQKENI. V gave up 0 bases and J gave up 4 bases; unmatched junction bases: 3. Here the CDR3 reads CASSPPATGYNEQFF. The CDR3 nucleotides are TGTGCCAGCTCACCACCCGCGACAGGGTACAATGAGCAGTTCTTC.

The genes are TRBV18 and TRBJ2-5, with unresolved D. The V gene lost 0 bases and the J gene lost 1 base, with 9 bases spanning the gap. The CDR3 has 15 amino acids. Germline V CDR1 and CDR2: KGHSH, LQKENI. The CDR3 reads CASSPPNQVQETQYF. CDR3 sequence (DNA): TGTGCCAGCTCACCACCTAATCAGGTCCAAGAGACCCAGTACTTC.